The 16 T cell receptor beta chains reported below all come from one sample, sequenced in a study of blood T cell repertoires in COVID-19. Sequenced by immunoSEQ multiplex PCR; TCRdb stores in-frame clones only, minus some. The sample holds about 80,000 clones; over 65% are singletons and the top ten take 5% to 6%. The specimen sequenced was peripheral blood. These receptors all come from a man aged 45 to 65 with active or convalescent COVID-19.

The CDR3, as DNA: TGCGCCAGCAGCCGAATCAGTACAGGTCCCCACAATGAGCAGTTCTTC. It translates to CASSRISTGPHNEQFF. The J gene is TRBJ2-1, the V gene TRBV5-1; D may be TRBD1 (5 bases). V gave up 4 bases and J gave up 5 bases, with 19 bases separating them. This CDR3 comprises 16 residues. Germline loops: CDR1 SGHRS, CDR2 YFSETQ.

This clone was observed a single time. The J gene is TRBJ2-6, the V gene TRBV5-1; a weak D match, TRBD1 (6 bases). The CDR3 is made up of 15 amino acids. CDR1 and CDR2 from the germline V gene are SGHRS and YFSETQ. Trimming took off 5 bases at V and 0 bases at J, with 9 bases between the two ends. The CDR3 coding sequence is TGCGCCAGCAGGGACAGATACTCTGGGGCCAACGTCCTGACTTTC. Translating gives CASRDRYSGANVLTF. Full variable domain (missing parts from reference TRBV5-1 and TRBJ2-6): KAGVTQTPRYLIKTRGQQVTLSCSPISGHRSVSWYQQTPGQGLQFLFEYFSETQRNKGNFPGRFSGRQFSNSRSEMNVSTLELGDSALYLCASRDRYSGANVLTFGAGSRLTVL.

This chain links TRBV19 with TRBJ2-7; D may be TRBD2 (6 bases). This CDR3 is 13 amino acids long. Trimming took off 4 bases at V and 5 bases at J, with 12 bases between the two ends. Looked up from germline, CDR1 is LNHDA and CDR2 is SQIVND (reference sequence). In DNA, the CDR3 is TGTGCCAGTAGTAGGGGGGTTATAGACGAGCAGTACTTC. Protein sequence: CASSRGVIDEQYF.

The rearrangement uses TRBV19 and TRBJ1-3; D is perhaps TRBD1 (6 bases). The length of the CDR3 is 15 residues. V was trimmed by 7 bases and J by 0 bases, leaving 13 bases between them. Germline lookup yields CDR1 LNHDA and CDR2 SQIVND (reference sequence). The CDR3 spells CASTDRPSSGNTIYF. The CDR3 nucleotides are TGTGCCAGTACTGACAGGCCGAGCTCTGGAAACACCATATATTTT.

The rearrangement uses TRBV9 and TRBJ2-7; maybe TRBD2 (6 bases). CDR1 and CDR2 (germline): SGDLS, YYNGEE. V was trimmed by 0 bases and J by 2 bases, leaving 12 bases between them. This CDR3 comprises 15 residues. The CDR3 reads CASSVAPRGTYEQYF. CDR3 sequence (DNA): TGTGCCAGCAGCGTAGCCCCCCGGGGGACCTACGAGCAGTACTTC.

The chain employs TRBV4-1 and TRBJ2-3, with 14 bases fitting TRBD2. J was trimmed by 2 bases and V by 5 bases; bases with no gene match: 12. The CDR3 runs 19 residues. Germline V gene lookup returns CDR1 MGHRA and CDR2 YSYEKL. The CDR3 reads CASSTPGLAGGQPTDTQYF. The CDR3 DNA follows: TGCGCCAGCAGCACCCCCGGACTAGCGGGGGGCCAGCCCACAGATACGCAGTATTTT.

This CDR3 reads CASSYSGADTQYF. The CDR3 DNA sequence: TGTGCCAGCAGCTACTCTGGTGCAGATACGCAGTATTTT. This chain connects TRBV5-6 to TRBJ2-3; D not certain. Trimming shortened V by 3 bases and J by 4 bases, and 9 bases separated the two germline ends. The CDR3 loop spans 13 amino acids. Per germline, CDR1 SGHDT and CDR2 YYEEEE. The full variable domain, completed using reference TRBV5-6 and TRBJ2-3, is DAGVTQSPTHLIKTRGQQVTLRCSPKSGHDTVSWYQQALGQGPQFIFQYYEEEERQRGNFPDRFSGHQFPNYSSELNVNALLLGDSALYLCASSYSGADTQYFGPGTRLTVL.

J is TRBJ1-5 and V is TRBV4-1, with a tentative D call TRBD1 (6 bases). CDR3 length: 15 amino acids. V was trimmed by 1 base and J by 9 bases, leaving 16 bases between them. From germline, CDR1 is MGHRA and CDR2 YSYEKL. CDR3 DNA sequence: TGCGCCAGCAGCCAAGTAGAGCTCTTAGGGGGGCCCCAGCATTTT. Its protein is CASSQVELLGGPQHF.

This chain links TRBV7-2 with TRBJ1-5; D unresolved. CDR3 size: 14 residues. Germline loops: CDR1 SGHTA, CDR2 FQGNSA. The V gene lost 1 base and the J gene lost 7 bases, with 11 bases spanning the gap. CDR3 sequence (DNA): TGTGCCAGCAGCTTAGTCCCCCCAGAACAGCCCCAGCATTTT. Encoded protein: CASSLVPPEQPQHF.

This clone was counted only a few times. This CDR3 reads CASREDRSYGYTF. As DNA, the CDR3 is TGTGCCAGCAGAGAAGACAGGTCCTATGGCTACACCTTC. The rearrangement joins TRBV9 to TRBJ1-2; TRBD1 might be the D (6 bases). This CDR3 comprises 13 residues. V was clipped by 5 bases and J by 4 bases, with 12 bases between them. Germline CDR1 is SGDLS and CDR2 is YYNGEE.

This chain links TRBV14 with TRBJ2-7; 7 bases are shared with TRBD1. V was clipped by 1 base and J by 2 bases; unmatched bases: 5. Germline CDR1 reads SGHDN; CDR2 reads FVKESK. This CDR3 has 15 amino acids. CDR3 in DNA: TGTGCCAGCAGCCAAGCCCTGACAGGGCCCTACGAGCAGTACTTC. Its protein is CASSQALTGPYEQYF.

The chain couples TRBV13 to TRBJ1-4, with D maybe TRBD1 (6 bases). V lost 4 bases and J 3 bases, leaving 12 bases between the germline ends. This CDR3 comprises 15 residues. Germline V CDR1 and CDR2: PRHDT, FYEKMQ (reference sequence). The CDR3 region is CASSYRGGANEKLFF. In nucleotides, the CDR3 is TGTGCCAGCAGCTACCGGGGGGGCGCTAATGAAAAACTGTTTTTT.

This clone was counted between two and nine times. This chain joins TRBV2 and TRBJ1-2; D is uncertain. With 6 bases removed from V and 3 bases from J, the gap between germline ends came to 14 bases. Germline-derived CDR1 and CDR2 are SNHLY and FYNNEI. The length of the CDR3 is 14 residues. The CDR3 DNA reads TGTGCCAGCAGGAGCTCCTCCATGGACTATGGCTACACCTTC. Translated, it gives CASRSSSMDYGYTF.

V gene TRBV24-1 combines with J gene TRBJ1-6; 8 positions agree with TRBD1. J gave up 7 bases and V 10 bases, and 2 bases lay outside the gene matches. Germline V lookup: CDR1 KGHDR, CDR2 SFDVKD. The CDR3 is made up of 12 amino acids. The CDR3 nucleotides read TGTGCCACTCGACAGGGGAATTCACCCCTCCACTTT. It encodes CATRQGNSPLHF.

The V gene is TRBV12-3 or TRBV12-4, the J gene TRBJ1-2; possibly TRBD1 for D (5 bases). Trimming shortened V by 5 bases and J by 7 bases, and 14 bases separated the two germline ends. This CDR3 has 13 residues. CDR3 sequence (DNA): TGTGCCAGCAGTCCAGGAGGGGCTGGTGGCTACACCTTC. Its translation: CASSPGGAGGYTF.

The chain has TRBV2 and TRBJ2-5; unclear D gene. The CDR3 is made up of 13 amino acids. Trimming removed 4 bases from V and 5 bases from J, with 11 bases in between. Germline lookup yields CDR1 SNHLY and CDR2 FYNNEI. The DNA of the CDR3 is TGTGCCAGCAGTGTTGCGGCCCAGGAGACCCAGTACTTC. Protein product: CASSVAAQETQYF.